Listed below are T cell receptor beta chains from one sample, sequenced in a study of blood T cell repertoires in COVID-19. Sequencing was performed with immunoSEQ multiplex PCR; in TCRdb, only in-frame clones are kept and a portion is missing. The sample holds 250,000 to 300,000 clones, about three quarters seen once. The sequenced sample consisted of peripheral blood. These receptors came from a woman aged 80 or over with acute or convalescent COVID-19. Each CDR3 is given with its conserved first and last residue. The D gene is left open where the match is weak. Size values are once, few and many counts, or a class for expanded clones, and some rows have none.

size,V,D,J,CDR3,DNA
-,TRBV10-3,-,TRBJ2-7,CAARPWGDGPYEQYF,TGTGCCGCGCGTCCTTGGGGGGATGGGCCCTACGAGCAGTACTTC
-,TRBV6-6,-,TRBJ1-6,CASSQLQSRSGYSPLHF,TGTGCCAGCAGTCAGCTTCAGAGCCGCTCAGGGTACTCACCCCTCCACTTT
-,TRBV2,-,TRBJ1-5,CASGGADLYQPQHF,TGTGCCAGCGGGGGGGCCGACCTGTATCAGCCCCAGCATTTT
once,TRBV7-2,-,TRBJ2-2,CASSSRTSSRELFF,TGTGCCAGCAGCTCCCGGACAAGCAGCCGGGAGCTGTTTTTT
once,TRBV5-1,-,TRBJ2-7,CASSSQGYEQYF,TGCGCCAGCAGCTCGCAGGGCTACGAGCAGTACTTC
-,TRBV12-5,-,TRBJ2-6,CASGSNPGTLGANVLTF,TGTGCTAGTGGTTCGAATCCAGGGACTCTTGGGGCCAACGTCCTGACTTTC
-,TRBV5-5,TRBD2,TRBJ2-7,CASSLEGLAGPYEQYF,TGTGCCAGCAGCTTGGAAGGACTAGCGGGTCCCTACGAGCAGTACTTC
-,TRBV11-2,-,TRBJ2-1,CASSTPGVYREQFF,TGTGCCAGCAGTACCCCAGGCGTGTACAGAGAGCAGTTCTTC
-,TRBV3-1/TRBV3-2,-,TRBJ2-5,CASSQELFQETQYF,TGTGCCAGCAGCCAAGAGTTATTCCAAGAGACCCAGTACTTC
many,TRBV19,TRBD2,TRBJ2-2,CASRTSGVSGTGELFF,TGTGCCAGTAGGACTAGCGGGGTTTCAGGCACCGGGGAGCTGTTTTTT
-,TRBV10-1,TRBD2,TRBJ2-6,CASSDGGRGANVLTF,TGCGCCAGCAGTGACGGGGGGAGGGGGGCCAACGTCCTGACTTTC
-,TRBV5-1,TRBD2,TRBJ2-1,CASSRLAEHYNEQFF,TGCGCCAGCAGCCGCCTAGCGGAACACTACAATGAGCAGTTCTTC
-,TRBV6-5,TRBD1,TRBJ1-2,CASCRGQGVDYGYTF,TGTGCCAGCTGCCGCGGGCAGGGGGTGGACTATGGCTACACCTTC
-,TRBV6-2/TRBV6-3,TRBD2,TRBJ2-3,CASRPVTGGIRDTQYF,TGTGCCAGCCGCCCCGTAACGGGGGGAATAAGAGATACGCAGTATTTT
-,TRBV3-1/TRBV3-2,-,TRBJ1-6,CASSQGLSPPSPLHF,TGTGCCAGCAGCCAAGGGCTCTCACCCCCCTCACCCCTCCACTTT
-,TRBV15,-,TRBJ1-5,CATSRAGISNQPQHF,TGTGCCACCAGCAGAGCAGGGATTAGCAATCAGCCCCAGCATTTT
-,TRBV10-3,-,TRBJ2-7,CAISESRHEQYF,TGTGCCATCAGTGAGTCCAGGCACGAGCAGTACTTC
-,TRBV15,TRBD1,TRBJ1-1,CATSRRQGFSTEAFF,TGTGCCACCAGCAGAAGACAGGGGTTCAGCACTGAAGCTTTCTTT
-,TRBV3-1/TRBV3-2,-,TRBJ1-3,CASSPRTRSYNTIYF,TGTGCCAGCAGCCCAAGGACTCGGTCCTATAACACCATATATTTT
-,TRBV19,TRBD1,TRBJ2-7,CASSAGTGATYEQYF,TGTGCCAGTAGTGCCGGGACAGGGGCGACCTACGAGCAGTACTTC
-,TRBV14,TRBD1,TRBJ2-7,CASSQRGPGGYEQYF,TGTGCCAGCAGCCAAAGGGGGCCAGGGGGCTACGAGCAGTACTTC
-,TRBV9,TRBD1,TRBJ2-7,CASSRDSFSEQYF,TGTGCCAGCAGCCGGGACAGTTTTAGCGAGCAGTACTTC
-,TRBV5-1,-,TRBJ1-1,CASTGGSKVSGEAFF,TGCGCCAGCACTGGGGGGAGTAAGGTTAGTGGTGAAGCTTTCTTT
-,TRBV11-2,TRBD2,TRBJ2-2,CASSFLLAGVTGELFF,TGTGCCAGCAGCTTCTTACTAGCGGGAGTAACCGGGGAGCTGTTTTTT
-,TRBV18,TRBD2,TRBJ2-5,CASSPPLLAGTAQYF,TGTGCCAGCTCACCACCGTTACTAGCGGGGACGGCCCAGTACTTC
-,TRBV19,-,TRBJ1-6,CASSQTGLNSPLHF,TGTGCCAGTAGCCAGACAGGTCTGAATTCACCCCTCCACTTT
-,TRBV6-6,-,TRBJ2-3,CASSQQQTSTDTQYF,TGTGCCAGCAGTCAACAGCAAACTAGCACAGATACGCAGTATTTT
-,TRBV5-6,TRBD1,TRBJ2-2,CASKMTGLNTGELFF,TGTGCCAGCAAGATGACAGGGCTGAACACCGGGGAGCTGTTTTTT
few,TRBV19,TRBD1,TRBJ2-1,CASKNVGQGQNEQFF,TGTGCCAGTAAAAACGTAGGACAGGGGCAAAATGAGCAGTTCTTC
-,TRBV29-1,TRBD2,TRBJ2-1,CSVEGQAGSRQFF,TGCAGCGTTGAAGGTCAAGCGGGATCCCGTCAGTTCTTC
few,TRBV2,TRBD1,TRBJ1-5,CASSEAYRGSNQPQHF,TGTGCCAGCAGTGAAGCCTACAGGGGAAGCAATCAGCCCCAGCATTTT
-,TRBV4-1,-,TRBJ2-3,CASSQVGVRSDTQYF,TGCGCCAGCAGCCAAGTGGGCGTAAGGTCAGATACGCAGTATTTT
-,TRBV7-9,TRBD1,TRBJ1-3,CASSGPLYSGTVSGNTIYF,TGTGCCAGCAGCGGGCCCCTATATTCGGGGACAGTCTCTGGAAACACCATATATTTT
-,TRBV18,-,TRBJ1-2,CASSDSRTDTNSGYTF,TGTGCCAGCTCAGACAGCCGGACAGACACGAACTCTGGCTACACCTTC
-,TRBV7-2,-,TRBJ2-2,CASSLMGLGNTGELFF,TGTGCCAGCAGCCTAATGGGACTGGGGAACACCGGGGAGCTGTTTTTT
-,TRBV19,TRBD1,TRBJ1-4,CASNDEGGNEKLFF,TGTGCCAGTAATGATGAAGGGGGCAATGAAAAACTGTTTTTT
-,TRBV4-1,-,TRBJ1-1,CASSRGGLGTEAFF,TGCGCCAGCAGCCGAGGAGGATTGGGGACTGAAGCTTTCTTT
-,TRBV6-5,TRBD1,TRBJ1-1,CASRMTGRTEAFF,TGTGCCAGCAGGATGACAGGGCGCACTGAAGCTTTCTTT
-,TRBV7-2,TRBD1,TRBJ1-6,CASSSSPGQAIYNSPLHF,TGTGCCAGCAGCTCATCCCCGGGACAGGCTATCTATAATTCACCCCTCCACTTT
-,TRBV5-1,TRBD2,TRBJ2-1,CASSLILAGNEQFF,TGCGCCAGCAGCCTAATACTAGCGGGGAATGAGCAGTTCTTC
-,TRBV11-2,-,TRBJ2-7,CASSRTVSYEQYF,TGTGCCAGCAGCCGGACAGTCTCCTACGAGCAGTACTTC
-,TRBV3-1/TRBV3-2,-,TRBJ1-2,CASSLRGSSYTF,TGTGCCAGCAGCCTACGGGGGTCGAGCTACACCTTC
-,TRBV7-2,TRBD2,TRBJ2-7,CASSPAHGGSLFYEQYF,TGTGCCAGCAGCCCCGCACATGGCGGGAGCTTATTCTACGAGCAGTACTTC
-,TRBV2,-,TRBJ1-6,CASSERRPSSYNSPLHF,TGTGCCAGCAGTGAAAGGCGGCCGTCCTCCTATAATTCACCCCTCCACTTT
-,TRBV5-5,TRBD1,TRBJ1-5,CASSWGQGERQPQHF,TGTGCCAGCAGCTGGGGACAGGGGGAGCGTCAGCCCCAGCATTTT
-,TRBV4-1,-,TRBJ2-5,CASSLSGTPKETQYF,TGCGCCAGCAGCCTATCTGGGACTCCCAAAGAGACCCAGTACTTC
-,TRBV19,-,TRBJ1-1,CASSIVGQLNTEAFF,TGTGCCAGTAGTATAGTTGGGCAACTGAACACTGAAGCTTTCTTT
-,TRBV15,TRBD1,TRBJ2-7,CATVRDRGPYEQYF,TGTGCCACAGTCCGGGACAGGGGGCCCTACGAGCAGTACTTC
once,TRBV11-1,-,TRBJ2-7,CASRNEGEQYF,TGTGCCAGCCGTAACGAGGGCGAGCAGTACTTC
-,TRBV11-3,-,TRBJ1-1,CASSLEARTVNTEAFF,TGTGCCAGCAGCTTAGAAGCAAGGACAGTGAACACTGAAGCTTTCTTT
-,TRBV18,TRBD2,TRBJ2-2,CASSPSSRSGGPNTGELFF,TGTGCCAGCTCACCGAGCAGTAGGAGCGGGGGGCCAAACACCGGGGAGCTGTTTTTT
-,TRBV18,-,TRBJ1-5,CASSRVGGENQPQHF,TGTGCCAGCTCACGCGTGGGGGGGGAGAATCAGCCCCAGCATTTT
-,TRBV5-6,TRBD1,TRBJ2-7,CASSRDSRHEQYF,TGTGCCAGCAGCCGGGACAGTAGGCACGAGCAGTACTTC
-,TRBV6-5,-,TRBJ1-5,CASSLSPQHF,TGTGCCAGCAGCTTAAGCCCCCAGCATTTT